A single sample gave rise to the 25 T cell receptor beta chains below, sequenced in a study of a mutant IDH1 vaccine in newly diagnosed glioma. Time point here: baseline, week 1 (first vaccination visit). Indicated treatment: pre-vaccination baseline after standard-of-care therapy. Profiled with immunoSEQ multiplex PCR; TCRdb holds only in-frame clones, not every one. The sample has tens of thousands of clones, around 74% seen once; the top ten hold more than 8%. The sequences come from PBMCs, collected from a glioma patient treated with radiotherapy, temozolomide or both. These receptors all come from a man between 45 and 60 years old with glioma.

The chain has TRBV2 and TRBJ1-3, with D maybe TRBD1 (5 bases). The CDR3 loop spans 16 amino acids. Per the germline V gene, CDR1 is SNHLY and CDR2 is FYNNEI. Between the trimmed V and J ends, which lost 4 bases and 0 bases, there was a span of 13 bases. CDR3: CASSAGGTYSGNTIYF. In nucleotides, the CDR3 is TGTGCCAGCAGTGCGGGGGGGACTTACTCTGGAAACACCATATATTTT.

The chain uses TRBV10-3 and TRBJ2-7; 7 bases line up with TRBD1. Trimming at V came to 6 bases and at J to 2 bases, leaving 7 bases not matched to a gene. The CDR3 is made up of 14 amino acids. Germline V gene sequence: CDR1 ENHRY, CDR2 SYGVKD. The CDR3 DNA reads as TGTGCCATCAGCCCCGGACAGGAGACCTACGAGCAGTACTTC. Amino acid sequence: CAISPGQETYEQYF.

This clone appeared a single time. The chain links TRBV29-1 to TRBJ2-7; the D is unclear. This CDR3 contains 12 residues. Trimming removed 5 bases from V and 6 bases from J, with 14 bases in between. CDR1 is SQVTM and CDR2 is ANQGSEA in the germline V gene. The CDR3 here is CSVKVPASEQYF. CDR3 coding DNA: TGCAGCGTTAAGGTTCCCGCTTCCGAGCAGTACTTC.

The chain joins TRBV10-1 to TRBJ1-4; tentatively, D is TRBD1 (5 bases). The germline gives CDR1 WNHNN, CDR2 SYGVQD (reference sequence). Trimming left V 5 bases short and J 0 bases short, with 7 bases between. The CDR3 sequence is 14 residues long. In DNA, the CDR3 is TGCGCCAGCAGTCAGGGCCCAACTAATGAAAAACTGTTTTTT. It specifies CASSQGPTNEKLFF.

This clone was seen more than once but under ten times. The chain links TRBV5-3 to TRBJ1-1, with a possible D match to TRBD1 (6 bases). TRBV5-3 has ORF status, its function being uncertain. This CDR3 region has 13 residues. V was pared by 4 bases and J by 12 bases, with 19 bases between. CDR3 loop: CARSLPWTARPFF. Here the CDR3 DNA reads TGTGCCAGAAGCCTTCCTTGGACAGCACGGCCTTTCTTT.

This clone appeared once. The rearrangement uses TRBV5-1 and TRBJ2-7; tentative D call: TRBD1 (8 bases). The CDR3 runs to 14 residues. The V and J ends lost 5 bases and 7 bases respectively, with 19 bases between them. The V gene's germline CDR1 is SGHRS and CDR2 YFSETQ. The CDR3 reads CASRMPDREGEQYF. The DNA of the CDR3 is TGCGCCAGCAGGATGCCGGACAGGGAGGGAGAGCAGTACTTC.

This clone was counted between two and nine times. The chain couples TRBV6-5 to TRBJ1-5; no reliable D call. Germline-derived CDR1 and CDR2 are MNHEY and SVGAGI. V lost 5 bases, J lost 4 bases, and 9 bases lay in between. CDR3 length: 13 amino acids. In DNA form, the CDR3 reads TGTGCCAGCAGTCCGGACGGAAATCAGCCCCAGCATTTT. As protein: CASSPDGNQPQHF.

This clone has only one observation. The V gene is TRBV30, the J gene TRBJ2-5; weak D call: TRBD1 (6 bases). This CDR3 contains 12 residues. In germline, CDR1 is GTSNPN, CDR2 SVGIG (reference sequence). Trimming removed 3 bases from V and 2 bases from J, with 7 bases in between. For the CDR3, the DNA is TGTGCCTGGAGCGGACAGCAAGAGACCCAGTACTTC. This translates into CAWSGQQETQYF.

The V gene is TRBV28, the J gene TRBJ1-2; TRBD1 matches 8 bases. Trimming at V came to 8 bases and at J to 7 bases, leaving 15 bases not matched to a gene. Per the germline V gene, CDR1 is MDHEN and CDR2 is SYDVKM. This CDR3 spans 15 amino acids. The CDR3 DNA sequence: TGTGCCAGCTACTTTCCCCGACAGGGGTCAAGTGGCTACACCTTC. This sequence encodes CASYFPRQGSSGYTF.

This clone has only a few counts. The chain joins TRBV14 to TRBJ2-6; the D is unclear. The CDR3 length is 15 residues. The V and J ends lost 5 bases and 0 bases respectively, with 8 bases between them. The germline V gene encodes CDR1 SGHDN and CDR2 FVKESK. The CDR3 protein is CASSELTSGANVLTF. In DNA form, the CDR3 reads TGTGCCAGCAGCGAGCTGACCTCTGGGGCCAACGTCCTGACTTTC.

This chain links TRBV5-6 with TRBJ2-7; D gene uncertain. This CDR3 has 13 residues. Deletions cut 0 bases from V and 0 bases from J, with 4 bases between. From germline, CDR1 is SGHDT and CDR2 YYEEEE. The CDR3, as DNA: TGTGCCAGCAGCTTGGACTACTCCTACGAGCAGTACTTC. Protein: CASSLDYSYEQYF.

This clone is termed medium-sized (0.01 to 0.1%). The chain couples TRBV2 to TRBJ1-1, with 7 nucleotides matching TRBD1. The V segment lost 4 bases and the J segment 9 bases; nucleotides outside the gene matches: 5. This CDR3 has 12 amino acids. The germline V gene encodes CDR1 SNHLY and CDR2 FYNNEI. CDR3 residues: CASSVVQGKAFF. CDR3 nucleotides: TGTGCCAGCAGTGTCGTACAGGGGAAAGCTTTCTTT.

This clone was counted once. The chain is built from TRBV11-2 and TRBJ2-7; D is undetermined. This CDR3 has 14 amino acids. V lost 3 bases and J lost 2, with 11 bases in between. The V gene's germline CDR1 is SGHAT and CDR2 FQNNGV. CDR3 region: CASSLESPAYEQYF. DNA of the CDR3: TGTGCCAGCAGCTTGGAGAGTCCAGCCTACGAGCAGTACTTC.

There are many counts of this clone. The rearrangement uses TRBV29-1 and TRBJ1-2; the match to TRBD1 covers 8 bases. V dropped 4 bases and J dropped 5; count of bases not matched to a gene: 12. Germline CDR1 SQVTM, CDR2 ANQGSEA. The CDR3 spans 15 residues. The CDR3 nucleotides read TGCAGCGTTGGAGGCGGACAGGGCCAGCTATATGGCTACACCTTC. It specifies CSVGGGQGQLYGYTF.

The chain is built from TRBV6-5 and TRBJ1-1, with 7 nucleotides matching TRBD1. The CDR3 runs to 14 residues. Germline lookup yields CDR1 MNHEY and CDR2 SVGAGI. With V trimmed by 7 bases and J by 3 bases, 8 bases remained unmatched. In DNA form, the CDR3 reads TGTGCCAGCAAAAGGGGGCAGGATGACACTGAAGCTTTCTTT. Translated, it gives CASKRGQDDTEAFF.

This chain connects TRBV25-1 to TRBJ2-5; a possible D gene is TRBD2 (5 bases). V lost 11 bases to trimming and J lost 5 bases, with 24 bases between them. Germline V gene sequence: CDR1 MGHDK, CDR2 SYGVNS. The CDR3 is 15 residues long. In DNA form, the CDR3 reads TGTGCCTCCCAGAATCCCACGGGGTTTGTGGAGACCCAGTACTTC. Translated, it gives CASQNPTGFVETQYF. Looking up the rest from reference TRBV25-1 and TRBJ2-5 gives the full variable domain: EADIYQTPRYLVIGTGKKITLECSQTMGHDKMYWYQQDPGMELHLIHYSYGVNSTEKGDLSSESTVSRIRTEHFPLTLESARPSHTSQYLCASQNPTGFVETQYFGPGTRLLVL.

This clone was counted a single time. The V gene is TRBV6-6, the J gene TRBJ1-3, with D hard to call. In germline, CDR1 is MNHNY, CDR2 SVGAGI (reference sequence). There are 14 residues in the CDR3. The V and J ends lost 2 bases and 0 bases respectively, with 5 bases between them. The CDR3 DNA sequence: TGTGCCAGCAGTTACGCGGGCTCTGGAAACACCATATATTTT. This encodes CASSYAGSGNTIYF.

The chain is built from TRBV11-2 and TRBJ1-4, with no clear D. Germline V gene sequence: CDR1 SGHAT, CDR2 FQNNGV. This CDR3 region has 15 residues. Trimming removed 1 base at V and 7 bases at J, with 13 bases between. The CDR3 DNA reads TGTGCCAGCAGCTTAGCGGCAGGCCATGCTGAAAAACTGTTTTTT. Its translation: CASSLAAGHAEKLFF.

V usage is TRBV9 and J usage is TRBJ2-2; 8 bases align to TRBD1. J lost 8 bases, V lost 3 bases, and 18 bases had no gene match. CDR3 length equals 18 residues. Germline CDR1 is SGDLS and CDR2 is YYNGEE. The CDR3 DNA reads TGTGCCAGCAGCGAGAGCCCTACGGAAAACAGGGGGTCTGGGGAGCTGTTTTTT. Its translation is CASSESPTENRGSGELFF.

V usage is TRBV7-2 and J usage is TRBJ2-5; the D is unclear. Germline loops: CDR1 SGHTA, CDR2 FQGNSA. Deletions cut 2 bases from V and 5 bases from J, with 6 bases between. The CDR3 extends over 12 amino acids. CDR3 coding DNA: TGTGCCAGCAGCTTATACGGTGAGACCCAGTACTTC. This encodes CASSLYGETQYF.

This chain connects TRBV18 to TRBJ1-4; no definite D call. CDR3 length: 15 residues. V was trimmed by 0 bases and J by 7 bases, leaving 12 bases between them. CDR1 KGHSH and CDR2 LQKENI come from the germline V gene. The CDR3, as DNA: TGTGCCAGCTCACCACCGAACGGGAAGGTTGAAAAACTGTTTTTT. This sequence encodes CASSPPNGKVEKLFF.

This clone was observed a few times. The genes are TRBV29-1 and TRBJ1-1; D uncertain. The V gene lost 7 bases and the J gene lost 5 bases, with 8 bases spanning the gap. Looked up from germline, CDR1 is SQVTM and CDR2 is ANQGSEA. The CDR3 loop spans 10 amino acids. The CDR3 coding sequence is TGCAGCGGTCTTCAGACTGAAGCTTTCTTT. This encodes CSGLQTEAFF.

The chain is built from TRBV18 and TRBJ1-1, with TRBD1 as a possible D gene (5 bases). This CDR3 has 14 amino acids. Trimming pared 5 bases from V and 1 base from J, leaving 11 bases between. The germline V gene encodes CDR1 KGHSH and CDR2 LQKENI. CDR3 amino acids: CASSATARNTEAFF. The CDR3 bases are TGTGCCAGCTCAGCGACAGCACGGAACACTGAAGCTTTCTTT.

V usage is TRBV7-6 and J usage is TRBJ1-6; D gene unclear. This CDR3 has 15 amino acids. Germline-derived CDR1 and CDR2 are SGHVS and FNYEAQ. V was pared by 5 bases and J by 9 bases, with 17 bases between. CDR3 loop: CASSQRPLPGSPLHF. As DNA, the CDR3 is TGTGCCAGCAGCCAGAGGCCCTTGCCGGGTTCACCCCTCCACTTT.

The genes are TRBV7-8 and TRBJ1-2; D might be TRBD1 (5 bases). The V gene lost 2 bases and the J gene lost 5 bases, with 9 bases spanning the gap. Per the germline V gene, CDR1 is SGHVS and CDR2 is FQNEAQ. The CDR3 runs to 13 residues. CDR3 amino acids: CASSLIGGYGYTF. Here the CDR3 DNA reads TGTGCCAGCAGCTTAATTGGGGGATATGGCTACACCTTC.